Each of the 10 T cell receptor beta chains below was sequenced from the same sample in a study of early T cells in non-severe SARS-CoV-2 infection. TCRdb used MiXCR to reprocess the 5' RACE reads, holding one entry per CDR3 protein. Of under 25,000 distinct CDR3 sequences listed, 4.5% are singletons. Material: whole blood. The source is an adult who was a healthcare worker with PCR-confirmed SARS-CoV-2 infection or an uninfected control (not recorded which).

This clonotype was seen many times. The V call is TRBV20-1, the J call TRBJ2-5, with 9 positions matching TRBD1. This CDR3 spans 13 amino acids. The V gene's germline CDR1 is DFQATT and CDR2 SNEGSKA (reference sequence). V dropped 7 bases and J dropped 5; count of bases not matched to a gene: 8. The CDR3 sequence is CSVGDRVHETQYF. The CDR3 nucleotides are TGCAGTGTGGGGGACAGGGTTCACGAGACCCAGTACTTC.

This clonotype was seen ten or more times. This chain uses TRBV5-1 with TRBJ2-3; a possible D gene is TRBD1 (5 bases). CDR1 and CDR2 (germline): SGHRS, YFSETQ. V shed 3 bases and J shed 3 bases, with 11 bases lying between them. The CDR3 is 14 residues long. The CDR3 loop reads CASSYDQGTDTQYF. The CDR3 nucleotides read TGCGCCAGCAGCTACGACCAGGGAACAGATACGCAGTATTTT.

This clonotype was counted many times. V usage is TRBV29-1 and J usage is TRBJ1-2; D is unresolved. Germline V gene data show CDR1 as SQVTM and CDR2 as ANQGSEA. Trimming took 7 bases from V and 6 from J, leaving 15 bases between them. The CDR3 extends over 12 amino acids. CDR3 region: CSAGMMEDGYTF. The CDR3 region has the DNA TGCAGCGCCGGGATGATGGAGGATGGCTACACCTTC.

There are many counts of this clonotype. The CDR3 is CASSYFTGAMNTEAFF. The CDR3 nucleotides are TGTGCCAGCAGTTACTTTACAGGGGCCATGAACACTGAAGCTTTCTTT. V usage is TRBV6-5 and J usage is TRBJ1-1; TRBD1 aligns across 7 bases. The germline gives CDR1 MNHEY, CDR2 SVGAGI. The CDR3 is 16 amino acids. V shed 1 base and J 0 bases; nucleotides not matched to a gene: 5.

This clonotype was seen repeatedly, ten times or more. This CDR3 is CASSEEGNTEAFF. CDR3 sequence (DNA): TGTGCCAGCTCGGAAGAGGGGAACACTGAAGCTTTCTTT. This chain uses TRBV18 with TRBJ1-1; D is ambiguous. The germline gives CDR1 KGHSH, CDR2 LQKENI. CDR3 length: 13 amino acids. Trimming took off 6 bases at V and 1 base at J, with 9 bases between the two ends.

This clonotype showed up many times. This sequence joins TRBV19 and TRBJ2-7, with D possibly being TRBD1 (5 bases). This CDR3 spans 13 amino acids. Per the germline V gene, CDR1 is LNHDA and CDR2 is SQIVND (reference sequence). The germline V and J ends were trimmed by 4 bases and 6 bases, with 13 bases remaining between them. Here the CDR3 DNA reads TGTGCCAGTAGTACCATGACAGCCCGCGAGCAGTACTTC. Translation gives CASSTMTAREQYF.

This clonotype was observed a handful of times. V and J are TRBV10-3 and TRBJ2-3; TRBD2 matches at 8 bases. The germline V gene has CDR1 ENHRY and CDR2 SYGVKD. The V and J ends lost 0 bases and 5 bases, in that order; junction bases with no gene match: 7. The CDR3 consists of 16 residues. The CDR3 DNA follows: TGTGCCATCAGTGAGTCGGGGACGGGGGGGCAAGATACGCAGTATTTT. Its protein is CAISESGTGGQDTQYF.

This rearrangement joins TRBV11-2 to TRBJ2-1, with 8 bases identical to TRBD2. Germline CDR1 is SGHAT and CDR2 is FQNNGV. The CDR3 totals 16 residues. V shed 5 bases, J shed 7 bases, and the junction held 13 bases outside the gene matches. This CDR3 reads CASSPIRGGSRNEQFF. The CDR3 DNA is TGTGCCAGCAGCCCCATACGGGGGGGCAGTCGGAATGAGCAGTTCTTC.

This clonotype has at least ten counts. J is TRBJ1-1 and V is TRBV12-3 or TRBV12-4; the match to TRBD1 covers 9 bases. This CDR3 region has 15 residues. V shed 1 base, J shed 8 bases, and the junction held 8 bases outside the gene matches. CDR3 DNA: TGTGCCAGCAGTTTAGTTTCGGGACAGGGTTCGGAAGCTTTCTTT. Translation: CASSLVSGQGSEAFF.

Ten or more counts support this clonotype. The chain's CDR3 is CASSSHFAYEQYF. CDR3 DNA sequence: TGTGCCAGCAGCTCACATTTTGCCTACGAGCAGTACTTC. The rearrangement links TRBV7-9 to TRBJ2-7; D unclear. Germline-derived CDR1 and CDR2 are SEHNR and FQNEAQ (reference sequence). V was shortened by 4 bases and J by 2 bases, with 9 bases between the two germline ends. This CDR3 has 13 residues.